Reported below is one T cell receptor beta chain. Its antigen remains unidentified. No base qualities exist here, and no much larger clone lies one base off it. Collaborating institutions collected whole blood in K2EDTA tubes following their own protocols. For TCRbeta analysis, collaborators shipped samples in one of three forms: frozen whole blood, isolated PBMCs, or DNA extracted from either of those sample types. This entry is derived from a study of blood T cell repertoires in COVID-19 (dated by TCRdb to 2018 to 2021). About the study as a whole: Collaborator samples came from the United States, Italy and Spain and covered acute and convalescent phases of COVID-19. The sample metadata nearly always contained a de-identified subject ID, COVID-19 status, age in years and sex. The repertoires were released in a freely available public database meant as a resource for research on the immune response to SARS-CoV-2. The samples were drawn from the first 160 participants of the ongoing ImmuneRACE study and from 1,254 subjects provided by 6 global collaborators. Deeply sampled blood TCRbeta repertoires from subjects exposed to, actively infected with, or recovered from COVID-19 were included in the dataset. Where HLA class I and class II types were available, the types were taken from metadata supplied by the sample provider, not from assay-based typing. The prospective study material was composed of cDNA or gDNA derived from T cells, B-cell-depleted T cells, or PBMCs. Overall study outcomes, separate from this receptor: The amount of clinical and demographic metadata varied by source and participant and was provided uncurated.

TCRbeta CDR3 regions were amplified from genomic DNA using the immunoSEQ Assay, a bias-controlled multiplex PCR. Per the original workflow: Nucleated cell counts per sample were estimated from amplification of reference gene primers within the assay. Sequence reads were collapsed and filtered to measure the absolute abundance of every unique TCRbeta CDR3 rearrangement. For each sample, productive Simpson clonality was calculated as the square root of Simpson's diversity index across productive rearrangements. TCRdb's version of the immuneACCESS table is confined to in-frame rearrangements and falls short of the full clone set. An unresolved V gene accounts for under half of the shortfall where checked; the remainder is of unknown origin. That table gives V, J and clone size, and the DNA gave D and trimming. Across this sample there are nearly 45,000 clones, with approximately 85% seen only once. The top ten constitute 31% of the sample.

Trimming accounts for 1 base at V and 3 bases at J, while the number of junction bases matched to no gene is 7. CDR1 and CDR2 (MGHRA, YSYEKL) derive from the germline V gene. The CDR3 sequence holds 16 residues, the cysteine and phenylalanine included. Of the read, only the CDR3 DNA is kept; its 48 bases are in frame from base 1. In this chain, TRBV4-1 is recombined with TRBJ1-2; 8 of the junction bases match TRBD1. The source of this sequence is a woman of 80 years or more with acute or convalescent COVID-19. The sequenced sample was peripheral blood. The CDR3 corresponds to CASSQVDRGLDYGYTF. The nucleotide sequence is TGCGCCAGCAGCCAAGTCGACAGGGGATTGGACTATGGCTACACCTTC.